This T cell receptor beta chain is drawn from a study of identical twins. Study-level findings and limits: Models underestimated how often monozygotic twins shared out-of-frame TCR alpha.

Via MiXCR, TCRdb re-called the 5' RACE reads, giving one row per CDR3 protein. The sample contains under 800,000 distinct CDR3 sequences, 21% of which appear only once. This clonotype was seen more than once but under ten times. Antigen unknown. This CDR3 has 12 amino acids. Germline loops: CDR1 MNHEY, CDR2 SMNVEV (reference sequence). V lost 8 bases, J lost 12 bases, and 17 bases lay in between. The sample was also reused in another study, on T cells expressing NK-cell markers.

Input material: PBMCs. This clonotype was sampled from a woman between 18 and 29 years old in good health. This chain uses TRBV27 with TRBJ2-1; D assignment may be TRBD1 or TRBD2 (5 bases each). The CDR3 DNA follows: TGTGCCAGCCTCGACCAGAGGGGTACGCAGTTCTTC. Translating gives CASLDQRGTQFF.